This T cell receptor beta chain derives from a study of T-cell reconstitution after alpha-beta-depleted transplantation in children. Trimming at V came to 3 bases and at J to 10 bases, leaving 13 bases not matched to a gene. The CDR3 covers 16 residues. Germline loops: CDR1 SGHRS, CDR2 YFSETQ. Preparing the TCRbeta library involved the use of unique molecular identifiers. From the PCR reads, TCRdb called clonotypes with MiXCR, one entry per CDR3 protein. In the table there are approximately 400,000 distinct CDR3 sequences, roughly a tenth of which are singletons. The receptor was derived from a human donor who donated a stem cell graft to a child with acute myeloid leukemia. Sequenced here: PBMCs from the stem cell graft donor, sampled from the stem cell graft. The V and J genes are TRBV5-1 and TRBJ1-6; 7 bases align to TRBD1. This CDR3 reads CASSSEPRQGGSPLHF. Here the CDR3 DNA reads TGCGCCAGCAGCTCAGAACCCAGACAGGGTGGCTCACCCCTCCACTTT. Drawing the rest from reference TRBV5-1 and TRBJ1-6, the complete variable domain is KAGVTQTPRYLIKTRGQQVTLSCSPISGHRSVSWYQQTPGQGLQFLFEYFSETQRNKGNFPGRFSGRQFSNSRSEMNVSTLELGDSALYLCASSSEPRQGGSPLHFGNGTRLTVT.